These 26 T cell receptor beta chains share one sample of origin, sequenced in a study of blood T cell repertoires in COVID-19. The method was immunoSEQ multiplex PCR; TCRdb's version includes in-frame clones alone and lacks a portion of them. The sample has around 56,000 clones, 70% to 90% seen once. The sample was peripheral blood. The receptors stem from a man aged 55 to 70 with acute or convalescent COVID-19.

The rearrangement links TRBV2 to TRBJ2-1, with 10 bases identical to TRBD2. This CDR3 has 17 residues. Unmatched junction bases numbered 8, after V lost 6 bases and J lost 0 bases. Germline assignment: CDR1 SNHLY and CDR2 FYNNEI. This chain's CDR3 is CASSQRGGLSSYNEQFF. Here the CDR3 DNA reads TGTGCCAGCAGCCAGCGGGGGGGCCTAAGCTCCTACAATGAGCAGTTCTTC.

The CDR3 bases are TGTGCCAGCAGCCCCGGACTAGCCCCTGAAGAGACCCAGTACTTC. Translation gives CASSPGLAPEETQYF. The chain links TRBV11-3 to TRBJ2-5; 8 nucleotides line up with TRBD2. The CDR3 runs to 15 residues. Trimming took 5 bases from V and 3 from J; bases not matched to a gene: 8. Germline V gene sequence: CDR1 SGHNT, CDR2 YENEEA. The whole variable domain, remainder taken from reference TRBV11-3 and TRBJ2-5, is EAGVVQSPRYKIIEKKQPVAFWCNPISGHNTLYWYLQNLGQGPELLIRYENEEAVDDSQLPKDRFSAERLKGVDSTLKIQPAELGDSAVYLCASSPGLAPEETQYFGPGTRLLVL.

The V and J genes are TRBV11-2 and TRBJ2-2; D unclear. Per the germline V gene, CDR1 is SGHAT and CDR2 is FQNNGV. Trimming shortened V by 1 base and J by 6 bases, and 9 bases separated the two germline ends. The CDR3 is made up of 14 amino acids. CDR3 in DNA: TGTGCCAGCAGCTTAGGCAGTCAGTCCGGGGAGCTGTTTTTT. Protein sequence: CASSLGSQSGELFF.

This rearrangement joins TRBV6-5 to TRBJ1-5; 7 bases agree with TRBD1. The CDR3 has 15 amino acids. In germline, CDR1 is MNHEY, CDR2 SVGAGI. V lost 6 bases, J lost 0 bases, and 5 bases stayed unmatched. CDR3 nucleotides: TGTGCCAGCAGAGACAGGGTCTTTAGCAATCAGCCCCAGCATTTT. The encoded protein is CASRDRVFSNQPQHF.

Notes on this clone: The sample holds other DNA sequences that translate to the same CDR3. CDR3 loop: CASSRLAGGYEQYF. The CDR3 DNA reads TGTGCCAGCAGTCGACTAGCGGGGGGCTACGAGCAGTACTTC. V gene TRBV27 combines with J gene TRBJ2-7; 13 positions match TRBD2. The CDR3 totals 14 residues. The V segment lost 5 bases and the J segment 3 bases; nucleotides outside the gene matches: 1. Looked up from germline, CDR1 is MNHEY and CDR2 is SMNVEV (reference sequence).

This sequence joins TRBV3-1 (or the pseudogene TRBV3-2) and TRBJ1-1; 7 bases are a match to TRBD1. J lost 4 bases, V lost 4 bases, and 9 bases had no gene match. Germline CDR1 is LGHDT and CDR2 is YNNKEL (reference sequence). This CDR3 contains 15 residues. CDR3 amino acids: CASSPLDRVGTEAFF. Here the CDR3 DNA reads TGTGCCAGCAGCCCTCTTGACAGGGTCGGCACTGAAGCTTTCTTT.

This chain joins TRBV11-2 and TRBJ2-3; 8 bases are a match to TRBD1. Germline V lookup: CDR1 SGHAT, CDR2 FQNNGV. V was pared by 5 bases and J by 5 bases, with 12 bases of the junction left unmatched. This CDR3 is 16 amino acids long. The DNA for the CDR3 is TGTGCCAGCAGCCCTTTCGGCGGGACAGGCGGAGATACGCAGTATTTT. This gives the protein CASSPFGGTGGDTQYF.

V is TRBV2 and J is TRBJ2-1; 8 nucleotides agree with TRBD1. The ends lost 3 bases at V and 1 base at J; junction bases unmatched: 5. Germline V CDR1 and CDR2: SNHLY, FYNNEI. This CDR3 is 16 amino acids long. The CDR3 here is CASSDLGQGSYNEQFF. The CDR3 nucleotides read TGTGCCAGCAGTGATCTTGGACAGGGATCCTACAATGAGCAGTTCTTC.

The J gene is TRBJ1-1, the V gene TRBV7-9; D remains unclear. In germline, CDR1 is SEHNR, CDR2 FQNEAQ (reference sequence). This CDR3 region has 14 residues. Trimming removed 0 bases at V and 1 base at J, with 6 bases between. In nucleotides, the CDR3 is TGTGCCAGCAGCTTAGCGGCAGAGAACACTGAAGCTTTCTTT. It translates to CASSLAAENTEAFF.

This chain uses TRBV30 with TRBJ1-1, with TRBD1 matching 7 bases. The V segment lost 4 bases and the J segment 1 base; nucleotides outside the gene matches: 6. Germline V CDR1 and CDR2: GTSNPN, SVGIG (reference sequence). The CDR3 runs 14 residues. In DNA form, the CDR3 reads TGTGCCTGGATAAACGGACAGGAGAACACTGAAGCTTTCTTT. This encodes CAWINGQENTEAFF. The full variable domain, completed using reference TRBV30 and TRBJ1-1, is SQTIHQWPATLVQPVGSPLSLECTVEGTSNPNLYWYRQAAGRGLQLLFYSVGIGQISSEVPQNLSASRPQDRQFILSSKKLLLSDSGFYLCAWINGQENTEAFFGQGTRLTVV.

In nucleotides, the CDR3 is TGTGCCAGCAGCCAATCCGGGGTAACCTACGAGCAGTACTTC. Translation gives CASSQSGVTYEQYF. The rearrangement uses TRBV3-1 (or the pseudogene TRBV3-2) and TRBJ2-7, with D possibly being TRBD2 (5 bases). Trimming shortened V by 2 bases and J by 2 bases, and 10 bases separated the two germline ends. Looked up from germline, CDR1 is LGHDT and CDR2 is YNNKEL (reference sequence). The CDR3 contains 14 residues.

This chain uses TRBV9 with TRBJ2-1; the D gene is possibly TRBD2 (7 bases). The germline V and J ends were trimmed by 0 bases and 7 bases, with 20 bases remaining between them. Germline lookup yields CDR1 SGDLS and CDR2 YYNGEE. This CDR3 comprises 17 residues. The CDR3 DNA reads as TGTGCCAGCAGCGTAGGCCCCCATGGGGGGGGGCAGAATGAGCAGTTCTTC. This translates into CASSVGPHGGGQNEQFF.

This clone showed up just a few times. The CDR3 bases are TGTGCCAGCAGCCTCCAAGGGGGCAAGAACACTGAAGCTTTCTTT. Translating gives CASSLQGGKNTEAFF. The chain joins TRBV7-9 to TRBJ1-1; 7 positions match TRBD1. The CDR3 is 15 amino acids. The V and J ends lost 5 bases and 1 base, in that order; junction bases with no gene match: 7. The germline CDR1 and CDR2 sequences are SEHNR and FQNEAQ (reference sequence).

About this clone itself: The sample carries other DNA sequences with the same CDR3. V usage is TRBV9 and J usage is TRBJ2-2; D might be TRBD2 (5 bases). Germline-derived CDR1 and CDR2 are SGDLS and YYNGEE. Trimming cost V 0 bases and J 7 bases, with 10 bases left between them. The CDR3 covers 14 residues. The CDR3 protein is CASSVVEGDGELFF. The CDR3 DNA sequence: TGTGCCAGCAGCGTAGTCGAGGGAGACGGGGAGCTGTTTTTT. Combining the CDR3 with reference TRBV9 and TRBJ2-2 gives the whole variable domain DSGVTQTPKHLITATGQRVTLRCSPRSGDLSVYWYQQSLDQGLQFLIQYYNGEERAKGNILERFSAQQFPDLHSELNLSSLELGDSALYFCASSVVEGDGELFFGEGSRLTVL.

J is TRBJ2-5 and V is TRBV7-9; 11 nucleotides agree with TRBD2. CDR3 length equals 15 residues. The junction had 4 bases not matched to a gene; V was cut back by 3 bases and J by 4 bases. Germline assignment: CDR1 SEHNR and CDR2 FQNEAQ (reference sequence). CDR3 coding DNA: TGTGCCAGCAGCTTTGGACTAGCGGGTCCAGAGACCCAGTACTTC. It specifies CASSFGLAGPETQYF.

The chain carries TRBV7-8 and TRBJ1-4; tentatively, D is TRBD1 (6 bases). The germline V gene has CDR1 SGHVS and CDR2 FQNEAQ. Deletions cut 2 bases from V and 6 bases from J, with 13 bases between. CDR3 length: 15 residues. In DNA form, the CDR3 reads TGTGCCAGCAGCTTAACAGGGCTATTCGATGAAAAACTGTTTTTT. Residues: CASSLTGLFDEKLFF.

The V gene is TRBV29-1, the J gene TRBJ2-1, with a possible D match to TRBD1 (6 bases). Looked up from germline, CDR1 is SQVTM and CDR2 is ANQGSEA. The CDR3 spans 15 residues. V dropped 6 bases and J dropped 0 bases, with 15 bases sitting between them. CDR3 region: CSVAGGRSSYNEQFF. The CDR3 bases are TGCAGCGTGGCTGGGGGCAGGAGCTCCTACAATGAGCAGTTCTTC.

The chain couples TRBV6-5 to TRBJ2-2; unclear D gene. The germline V gene has CDR1 MNHEY and CDR2 SVGAGI. Trimming stripped 8 bases from V and 4 bases from J, with 11 bases between. CDR3 size: 13 residues. The CDR3 loop reads CASLRLLTGELFF. CDR3 nucleotides: TGTGCCAGCCTAAGACTCCTCACCGGGGAGCTGTTTTTT.

The chain has TRBV27 and TRBJ1-5; weak D call: TRBD1 (6 bases). Germline CDR1 is MNHEY and CDR2 is SMNVEV (reference sequence). Between the trimmed V and J ends, which lost 8 bases and 0 bases, there was a span of 14 bases. CDR3 length: 15 residues. This CDR3 reads CASGRGQYSNQPQHF. CDR3 bases: TGTGCCAGCGGTAGAGGACAGTATAGCAATCAGCCCCAGCATTTT.

The chain employs TRBV19 and TRBJ2-5; D is perhaps TRBD2 (6 bases). Trimming stripped 1 base from V and 2 bases from J, with 8 bases between. Germline values: CDR1 LNHDA, CDR2 SQIVND (reference sequence). The length of the CDR3 is 14 residues. The CDR3 reads CASSIGGGQETQYF. Written as DNA, the CDR3 is TGTGCCAGTAGTATAGGGGGAGGACAAGAGACCCAGTACTTC.

The chain recombines TRBV5-1 with TRBJ2-7, with TRBD2 matching over 8 bases. The CDR3 sequence is 17 residues long. Trimming removed 1 base from V and 6 bases from J; junction bases left unmatched: 15. Germline V gives CDR1 SGHRS, CDR2 YFSETQ. CDR3 DNA sequence: TGCGCCAGCAGCTTGTGGGGCCGGGGGGGCCCCCCTTTCGAGCAGTACTTC. Its translation: CASSLWGRGGPPFEQYF.

The chain employs TRBV6-1 and TRBJ2-3; no reliable D call. CDR3 length: 14 residues. Germline V gene lookup returns CDR1 MNHNS and CDR2 SASEGT. V was pared by 2 bases and J by 0 bases, with 6 bases between. CDR3 nucleotide sequence: TGTGCCAGCAGTGAACAGTATAGCACAGATACGCAGTATTTT. Translation: CASSEQYSTDTQYF.

V and J are TRBV18 and TRBJ2-7; 7 nucleotides line up with TRBD1. With V trimmed by 5 bases and J by 2 bases, 9 bases remained unmatched. Germline values: CDR1 KGHSH, CDR2 LQKENI. The CDR3 contains 15 residues. The CDR3 reads CASSEGATITYEQYF. The CDR3 DNA reads TGTGCCAGCTCAGAGGGGGCCACTATAACCTACGAGCAGTACTTC.

This clone was counted only a few times. V and J are TRBV7-8 and TRBJ1-2; no firm D call. The CDR3 is 12 residues long. The germline V and J ends were trimmed by 5 bases and 8 bases, with 12 bases remaining between them. Germline CDR1 reads SGHVS; CDR2 reads FQNEAQ. DNA of the CDR3: TGTGCCAGCAGCCTCACAGAGTACGGCTACACCTTC. This sequence encodes CASSLTEYGYTF.

This rearrangement joins TRBV7-9 to TRBJ2-7; 9 bases align to TRBD1. Germline V gene lookup returns CDR1 SEHNR and CDR2 FQNEAQ (reference sequence). J gave up 12 bases and V 9 bases, and 30 bases lay outside the gene matches. This CDR3 is built from 18 residues. The CDR3 DNA reads as TGTGCCAGTACGCTGGTTTCGAGCTTGGGAGGGACAGGGAACCGTATGTACTTC. Encoded protein: CASTLVSSLGGTGNRMYF.

The J gene is TRBJ1-1, the V gene TRBV9; D remains ambiguous. This CDR3 is 15 amino acids long. V was pared by 3 bases and J by 5 bases, with 17 bases between. Germline-derived CDR1 and CDR2 are SGDLS and YYNGEE. The CDR3 DNA is TGTGCCAGCAGCGGGGCCCCAGGCGGGAGTACTGAAGCTTTCTTT. Protein sequence: CASSGAPGGSTEAFF.